These 15 T cell receptor beta chains originate from one sample sequenced in a study of breast tumors, draining lymph nodes, adjacent tissues. Samples came from axillary lymph nodes draining the breast cancer. TCRdb reprocessed the multiplex PCR reads via MiXCR and lists one record per CDR3 protein. The sample has about 100,000 distinct CDR3 sequences, around 21% seen once. Sequenced input: axillary lymph node tissue. These TCRs come from a female donor with breast cancer. Some clones in this sample may be carry-over from other donors' samples.

This clonotype was detected many times. This chain links TRBV11-2 with TRBJ2-3; D not resolved. Germline V gene sequence: CDR1 SGHAT, CDR2 FQNNGV. This CDR3 has 12 amino acids. V shed 1 base and J shed 5 bases, with 4 bases lying between them. CDR3 sequence: CASSLVVDTQYF. CDR3 bases: TGTGCCAGCAGCTTAGTTGTAGATACGCAGTATTTT.

This clonotype was observed many times. This chain connects TRBV19 to TRBJ1-2, with unresolved D. V lost 1 base and J lost 8, with 14 bases in between. Germline loops: CDR1 LNHDA, CDR2 SQIVND (reference sequence). The CDR3 covers 14 residues. The CDR3 is CASSIGTRSRGYTF. The CDR3 region has the DNA TGTGCCAGTAGTATAGGTACACGATCGCGGGGCTACACCTTC.

This clonotype was found many times. This chain joins TRBV6-6 and TRBJ1-4; D not resolved. Trimming left V 6 bases short and J 1 base short, with 6 bases between. Germline V CDR1 and CDR2: MNHNY, SVGAGI (reference sequence). CDR3 length: 13 amino acids. The CDR3 loop reads CASRKETNEKLFF. CDR3 DNA sequence: TGTGCCAGCAGAAAGGAAACTAATGAAAAACTGTTTTTT.

About this clonotype itself: It may be a read error: a sequence one base away is much more abundant. V and J are TRBV5-8 and TRBJ2-2; D remains unclear. Per the germline V gene, CDR1 is SGHTS and CDR2 is YDEGEE. This CDR3 is built from 12 residues. CDR3 sequence (DNA): TGTGCCTGCAGCTTGAGGTCCGGGGAGCTGTTTTTT. It codes for CACSLRSGELFF.

At least ten counts were recorded for this clonotype. The chain carries TRBV29-1 and TRBJ2-3; D call uncertain. Trimming cost V 4 bases and J 2 bases, with 7 bases left between them. This CDR3 is 12 amino acids long. CDR1 and CDR2 from the germline V gene are SQVTM and ANQGSEA. CDR3 sequence reads: CSVGAHTDTQYF. In nucleotides, the CDR3 is TGCAGCGTTGGAGCCCACACAGATACGCAGTATTTT.

This clonotype was observed many times. The chain links TRBV5-5 to TRBJ2-3, with D hard to call. Trimming removed 1 base from V and 5 bases from J, with 8 bases in between. Per germline, CDR1 SGHKS and CDR2 YYEKEE (reference sequence). The CDR3 is 13 amino acids. The DNA of the CDR3 is TGTGCCAGCAGCTTGACGGCACAAGATACGCAGTATTTT. Residues: CASSLTAQDTQYF.

In the case of this clonotype: This could be a read error, since a much larger clone is one nucleotide away. The V call is TRBV29-1, the J call TRBJ1-5, with 9 bases lining up with TRBD1. The CDR3 runs to 13 residues. Germline V gene data show CDR1 as SQVTM and CDR2 as ANQGSEA. Unmatched junction bases numbered 7, after V lost 8 bases and J lost 5 bases. The CDR3 reads CSCQTGGDQPQHF. The CDR3 DNA sequence: TGCAGCTGCCAGACAGGGGGGGATCAGCCCCAGCATTTT.

The table lists this clonotype with many counts. The chain combines TRBV20-1 with TRBJ2-1, with a weak D call TRBD1 (5 bases). Germline loops: CDR1 DFQATT, CDR2 SNEGSKA (reference sequence). Between the trimmed V and J ends, which lost 4 bases and 5 bases, there was a span of 9 bases. The CDR3 is 12 residues long. CDR3 in DNA: TGCAGTGCTACAGGGTACAACAATGAGCAGTTCTTC. Translation gives CSATGYNNEQFF.

There are many counts of this clonotype. One end of the junction does not line up with germline, which may come from a read error. This rearrangement joins TRBV30 to TRBJ2-7; 7 bases agree with TRBD1. Germline assignment: CDR1 GTSNPN and CDR2 SVGIG (reference sequence). This CDR3 region has 13 residues. The CDR3 DNA sequence: TGTGCCTGGACCGGGACAGACACCTACGCGCAGTACTTC. Translation gives CAWTGTDTYAQYF.

This clonotype has a count of ten or more. The rearrangement links TRBV24-1 to TRBJ1-2; 8 bases line up with TRBD1. This CDR3 spans 12 amino acids. In germline, CDR1 is KGHDR, CDR2 SFDVKD. With 9 bases clipped from V and 8 bases from J, the junction kept 7 bases outside the gene matches. This chain's CDR3 is CATADRGGGYTF. For the CDR3, the DNA is TGTGCCACCGCCGACAGGGGTGGCGGCTACACCTTC.

Of note for this clonotype: This clone may be a read error of a much larger clone one base away. The chain carries TRBV19 and TRBJ2-5; 10 bases fit TRBD1. The trim removed 7 bases at V and 7 bases at J, leaving 9 bases unmatched. Per the germline V gene, CDR1 is LNHDA and CDR2 is SQIVND (reference sequence). The CDR3 loop spans 14 amino acids. The CDR3 spells CASNPGQGTGTQYF. The DNA for the CDR3 is TGTGCCAGTAATCCGGGACAGGGGACAGGGACCCAGTACTTC.

This clonotype was counted at least ten times. V is TRBV5-1 and J is TRBJ2-1, with D possibly being TRBD2 (6 bases). This CDR3 region has 15 residues. The V gene's germline CDR1 is SGHRS and CDR2 YFSETQ. With 4 bases removed from V and 5 bases from J, the gap between germline ends came to 16 bases. The DNA for the CDR3 is TGCGCCAGCAGCCCGGAGGGAAGGAGAGACAATGAGCAGTTCTTC. It yields the protein CASSPEGRRDNEQFF.

This clonotype was observed many times. The J gene is TRBJ1-6, the V gene TRBV3-1; 10 bases match TRBD1. Losses at the gene ends were 8 bases for V and 8 bases for J; bases not matched to a gene: 0. The CDR3 spans 12 residues. Per the germline V gene, CDR1 is LGHDT and CDR2 is YNNKEL (reference sequence). The chain's CDR3 is CASGTGDSPLHF. The CDR3 nucleotides are TGTGCCAGCGGGACAGGGGATTCACCCCTCCACTTT.

This clonotype was observed at least ten times. This rearrangement joins TRBV6-5 to TRBJ1-2, with D maybe TRBD1 (5 bases). Germline CDR1 is MNHEY and CDR2 is SVGAGI. V was trimmed by 6 bases and J by 2 bases, leaving 16 bases between them. This CDR3 contains 15 residues. The CDR3 spells CASSSPPGPNYGYTF. CDR3 DNA sequence: TGTGCCAGCAGCTCCCCTCCGGGGCCCAACTATGGCTACACCTTC.

In the case of this clonotype: A read error may explain this, as a much larger clone is one base away. The chain recombines TRBV25-1 with TRBJ2-2, with D perhaps given as TRBD1 or TRBD2 (6 bases each). Germline V gene lookup returns CDR1 MGHDK and CDR2 SYGVNS. The CDR3 runs 14 residues. V was trimmed by 2 bases and J by 5 bases, leaving 9 bases between them. For the CDR3, the DNA is TGTGCCAGCAGTGAAGGGGGGCATACCGGGGAGCTGTTTTTT. Its translation: CASSEGGHTGELFF.